The clone carrying this T cell receptor beta chain was seen a few times. What it binds is not known. This sample was included in a study of T-cell reconstitution after alpha-beta-depleted transplantation in children. General study results and limits: The authors attributed T-cell counts and diversity one year after transplant mostly to newly produced T cells. After transplant, at about two months, alpha-beta T cells were reportedly derived from several hundred expanded graft clones.

V was cut by 5 bases and J by 2 bases, with 15 bases left in between. In germline, CDR1 is SGHRS, CDR2 YFSETQ. This CDR3 contains 15 residues. This sample's TCRbeta library carried unique molecular identifier barcodes. TCRdb redid the calling of the PCR reads with MiXCR, one entry per CDR3 protein. The repertoire holds hundreds of thousands of distinct CDR3 sequences, with over 10% as singletons. The chain is built from TRBV5-1 and TRBJ2-3, with TRBD2 as a possible D gene (6 bases). The receptor comes from a male patient younger than 18 who had a stem cell transplant for acute myeloid leukemia, so the T cells may come from the graft donor. This specimen consisted of PBMCs, mostly from graft donor cells, obtained 360 days after TCRalphabeta/CD19-depleted stem cell transplant. DNA of the CDR3: TGCGCCAGCAGTCCAGCGGGCCTCCCCACAGATACGCAGTATTTT. Protein: CASSPAGLPTDTQYF.